One sample yielded the 2 T cell receptor beta chains listed below, sequenced in a study of blood T cell repertoires in COVID-19. This table comes from immunoSEQ multiplex PCR, and its TCRdb copy is limited to in-frame clones, with some not included. This sample has about 280,000 clones, with about nine tenths found just once. Sequenced sample: peripheral blood. Receptors were obtained from a woman younger than 45 with active or convalescent COVID-19.

J is TRBJ2-5 and V is TRBV7-6, with 9 positions matching TRBD1. Trimming cost V 2 bases and J 1 base; bases outside gene matches: 8. CDR3 length: 17 residues. Germline CDR1 and CDR2: SGHVS and FNYEAQ. CDR3 bases: TGTGCCAGCAGCTTAACGGGACAGGGTAGCCCCCAAGAGACCCAGTACTTC. This codes for CASSLTGQGSPQETQYF.

V usage is TRBV6-5 and J usage is TRBJ2-2; weak D call: TRBD1 (6 bases). V lost 5 bases to trimming and J lost 4 bases, with 14 bases between them. Germline CDR1 and CDR2: MNHEY and SVGAGI. The CDR3 runs 15 residues. For the CDR3, the DNA is TGTGCCAGCAGTCGACTAACAGGGTTCACCGGGGAGCTGTTTTTT. Protein: CASSRLTGFTGELFF.